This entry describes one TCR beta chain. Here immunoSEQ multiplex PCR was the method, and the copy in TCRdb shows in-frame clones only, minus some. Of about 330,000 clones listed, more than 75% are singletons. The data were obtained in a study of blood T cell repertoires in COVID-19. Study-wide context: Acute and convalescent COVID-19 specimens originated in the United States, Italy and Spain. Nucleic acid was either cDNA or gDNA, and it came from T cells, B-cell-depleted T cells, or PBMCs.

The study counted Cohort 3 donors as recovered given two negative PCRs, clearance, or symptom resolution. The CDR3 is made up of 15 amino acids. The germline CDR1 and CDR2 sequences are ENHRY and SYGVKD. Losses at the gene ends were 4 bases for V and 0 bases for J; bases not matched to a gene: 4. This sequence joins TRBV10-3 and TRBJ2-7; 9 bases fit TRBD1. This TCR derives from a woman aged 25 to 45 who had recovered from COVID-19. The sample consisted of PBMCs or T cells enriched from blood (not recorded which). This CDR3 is CAISGGQGISYEQYF. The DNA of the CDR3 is TGTGCCATCAGTGGGGGACAGGGCATCTCCTACGAGCAGTACTTC.